This T cell receptor beta chain originates from a study of neoadjuvant anti-PD-1 for oral cavity cancer. Study results and limitations: TCR analyses covered only three patients per response group.

The CDR3 contains 16 residues. Germline CDR1 is MGHRA and CDR2 is YSYEKL. V gave up 0 bases and J gave up 6 bases, with 16 bases separating them. Repertoires were generated with immunoSEQ multiplex PCR, while TCRdb's copy carries only in-frame clones and drops some. The table records 30,000 to 35,000 clones, around 87% of them present only once. The table lists this clone with a count of one. What it recognizes is unknown. The source of this sequence is a person between 40 and 85 years old with oral cavity squamous cell carcinoma. The rearrangement links TRBV4-1 to TRBJ2-3; no definite D call. The sample here was PBMCs, taken before nivolumab (anti-PD-1) treatment. The CDR3 sequence: CASSQDIALPRDTQYF. The DNA for the CDR3 is TGCGCCAGCAGCCAAGATATTGCCCTACCCAGGGATACGCAGTATTTT.